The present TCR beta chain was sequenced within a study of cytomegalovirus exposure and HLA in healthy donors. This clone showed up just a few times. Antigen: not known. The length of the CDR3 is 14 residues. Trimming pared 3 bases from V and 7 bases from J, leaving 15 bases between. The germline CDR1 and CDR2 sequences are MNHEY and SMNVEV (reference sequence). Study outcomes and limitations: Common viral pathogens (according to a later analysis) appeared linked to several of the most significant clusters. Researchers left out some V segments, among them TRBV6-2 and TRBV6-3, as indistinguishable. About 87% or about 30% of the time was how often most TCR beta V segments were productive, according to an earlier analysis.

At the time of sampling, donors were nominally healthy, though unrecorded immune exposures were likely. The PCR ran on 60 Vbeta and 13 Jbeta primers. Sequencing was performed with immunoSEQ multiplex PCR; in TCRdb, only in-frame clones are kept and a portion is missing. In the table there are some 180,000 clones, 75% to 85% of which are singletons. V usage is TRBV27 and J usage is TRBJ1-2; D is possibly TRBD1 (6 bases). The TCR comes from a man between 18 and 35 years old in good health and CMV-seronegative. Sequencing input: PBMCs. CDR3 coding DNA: TGTGCCAGCAGTTTCGGCGGGGGGCGCTTTGGCTACACCTTC. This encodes CASSFGGGRFGYTF.